Listed here are 21 T cell receptor beta chains from one sample, sequenced in a study of tumor-infiltrating lymphocytes in primary liver carcinoma. Priming with a constant-region primer yielded TCR beta cDNA from roughly 490 ng total RNA. It was through three nested multiplex PCR rounds of slightly modified ARM-PCR that TCR beta libraries arose. Use of TRBV1-TRBV30 forward primers with a C-beta reverse primer characterized the first two PCR rounds, which lasted about 10 cycles each. MiXCR, run by TCRdb on the multiplex PCR reads, gives a single entry per CDR3 protein. The sample gives 300,000 to 400,000 distinct CDR3 sequences, less than 70% of which show up once; about 6.5% is in the top ten. Out of unsorted whole blood came the blood RNA, and germline DNA was extracted as well. Source material: peripheral blood. Receptors were obtained from a middle-aged man with primary liver carcinoma and hepatitis B virus infection.

With regard to this clonotype: The conserved final phenylalanine or tryptophan is absent from the CDR3, which likely points to a read error. The chain combines TRBV11-2 with TRBJ2-1, with 13 bases identical to TRBD2. The CDR3 loop spans 15 amino acids. CDR1 and CDR2 from the germline V gene are SGHAT and FQNNGV. DNA of the CDR3: TGTGCCGGCAGCTCGGGACTAGCGGGATCCCTTGAGCAGTTCTCC. It encodes CAGSSGLAGSLEQFS.

The gene calls are TRBV5-4 and TRBJ2-7; no clear D gene. V was clipped by 0 bases and J by 4 bases, with 8 bases between them. Germline loops: CDR1 SGHNT, CDR2 YYREEE (reference sequence). The length of the CDR3 is 13 residues. In nucleotides, the CDR3 is TGTGCCAGCAGCTTGGCCGCTGAATACGAGCAGTACTTC. Residues: CASSLAAEYEQYF.

Comment on this clonotype: This may arise from a read error, as a much more abundant clone is one base away. This chain connects TRBV4-3 to TRBJ2-7; 9 bases match TRBD2. The V gene's germline CDR1 is LGHNA and CDR2 YSLEER. The CDR3 totals 15 residues. The CDR3 sequence: CVSSRVAGVPGEQYF. CDR3 bases: TGCGTCAGCAGCCGAGTAGCGGGAGTCCCGGGAGAGCAGTACTTC.

The gene calls are TRBV30 and TRBJ2-2; 8 bases map to TRBD1. The CDR3 covers 15 residues. CDR1 is GTSNPN and CDR2 is SVGIG in the germline V gene (reference sequence). V lost 5 bases, J lost 0 bases, and 5 bases stayed unmatched. Here the CDR3 reads CAWASDRANTGELFF. The CDR3 DNA follows: TGTGCCTGGGCCTCGGACAGGGCGAACACCGGGGAGCTGTTTTTT.

The V call is TRBV5-5, the J call TRBJ1-1, with 9 bases that match TRBD1. The CDR3 runs 17 residues. V was pared by 1 base and J by 1 base, with 8 bases of the junction left unmatched. Germline V gene data show CDR1 as SGHKS and CDR2 as YYEKEE (reference sequence). The CDR3 DNA reads as TGTGCCAGCAGCTTGTCCCCACGGACAGGGGCGAACACTGAAGCTTTCTTT. Translating gives CASSLSPRTGANTEAFF.

This clonotype was detected a few times. A much larger clone differs from this one at a single base, so this may be a read error. The chain has TRBV6-5 and TRBJ2-7; 7 bases map to TRBD2. V lost 2 bases and J lost 4; bases outside the gene matches: 11. Germline V gene sequence: CDR1 MNHEY, CDR2 SVGAGI. This CDR3 spans 16 amino acids. The CDR3 loop reads CASSYRTCGRDYEQYF. CDR3 coding DNA: TGTGCCAGCAGTTACCGGACTTGCGGGAGAGATTACGAGCAGTACTTC.

A word on this clonotype: A much bigger clone sits one base away, suggesting this may be a read error. V usage is TRBV6-2 or TRBV6-3 and J usage is TRBJ1-1, with D possibly being TRBD1 (5 bases). The CDR3 totals 13 residues. V was pared by 5 bases and J by 10 bases, with 17 bases between. CDR1 and CDR2 (germline): MNHEY, SVGEGT. The CDR3 DNA sequence: TGTGCCAGCAGTCTTTCAACAGGATCTGGAGCTTTCTTT. It yields the protein CASSLSTGSGAFF.

A note on this clonotype: The germline gene is not matched at one end of the junction; a read error may be the cause. The CDR3 reads CSAEGAAESFYEQYF. CDR3 sequence (DNA): TGCAGCGCTGAAGGGGCAGCGGAGAGCTTCTACGAGCAGTACTTC. This chain joins TRBV29-1 and TRBJ2-7; D may match TRBD1 or TRBD2 (5 bases each). CDR1 and CDR2 from the germline V gene are SQVTM and ANQGSEA. This CDR3 has 15 amino acids.

Turning to this clonotype: A much bigger clone sits one base away, suggesting this may be a read error. The gene calls are TRBV6-5 and TRBJ2-3; D tentatively reads TRBD1 or TRBD2 (5 bases each). The CDR3 has 13 amino acids. The germline V gene encodes CDR1 MNHEY and CDR2 SVGAGI. Trimming shortened V by 5 bases and J by 8 bases, and 14 bases separated the two germline ends. The CDR3 here is CASSHRSGGTQYF. DNA for the CDR3: TGTGCCAGCAGTCACCGCTCTGGGGGTACGCAGTATTTT.

V is TRBV2 and J is TRBJ2-6; D unresolved. Trimming pared 7 bases from V and 0 bases from J, leaving 13 bases between. CDR1 SNHLY and CDR2 FYNNEI come from the germline V gene. The CDR3 length is 16 residues. CDR3 residues: CASTPTGRSGANVLTF. The CDR3 DNA reads TGTGCCAGCACTCCGACTGGACGCTCTGGGGCCAACGTCCTGACTTTC.

This clonotype has just a few counts. The chain carries TRBV5-5 and TRBJ1-1; 12 positions match TRBD1. The junction had 16 bases not matched to a gene; V was cut back by 0 bases and J by 10 bases. CDR1 and CDR2 (germline): SGHKS, YYEKEE (reference sequence). The CDR3 is 18 residues long. As DNA, the CDR3 is TGTGCCAGCAGCTTGGCAAGCGGGACAGGGGGCCCGACCCTGGGAGCTTTCTTT. It specifies CASSLASGTGGPTLGAFF.

This clonotype was seen a single time. This is likely a read error, given that the CDR3 carries no conserved phenylalanine or tryptophan at its end. Here the CDR3 reads CASNPGQFTGSTLHS. The CDR3 DNA follows: TGTGCCAGCAACCCGGGACAATTTACGGGCTCAACCCTCCACTCT. This rearrangement joins TRBV11-2 to TRBJ1-6; maybe TRBD1 (6 bases). The germline CDR1 and CDR2 sequences are SGHAT and FQNNGV. V was shortened by 7 bases and J by 14 bases, with 24 bases between the two germline ends. This CDR3 has 15 residues.

With regard to this clonotype: A read error may account for a junction end that differs from germline. The gene calls are TRBV11-2 and TRBJ2-7; perhaps TRBD2 as D (5 bases). This CDR3 is 11 amino acids long. Germline-derived CDR1 and CDR2 are SGHAT and FQNNGV. The CDR3 DNA reads TGTGTCAGCGGCTTGGGGTACGAGCAGTACTTC. Residues: CVSGLGYEQYF.

Points on this clonotype: The junction shows a germline mismatch at one end, possibly a read error. J is TRBJ1-5 and V is TRBV4-3; maybe TRBD1 (5 bases). Looked up from germline, CDR1 is LGHNA and CDR2 is YSLEER. The CDR3 is made up of 15 amino acids. The CDR3 nucleotides are TGCCCCAGCAGCCACCCGGGACCCCCCAATCAGCCCCAGCATTTT. It encodes CPSSHPGPPNQPQHF.

This clonotype was observed a single time. The CDR3 carries no conserved terminal phenylalanine or tryptophan, so it likely arises from a read error. CDR3 sequence reads: CASSPGLGAETQYL. The CDR3 DNA is TGTGCTAGCAGCCCCGGCCTAGGTGCTGAGACCCAGTACTTA. V gene TRBV11-2 combines with J gene TRBJ2-5, with no clear D. This CDR3 has 14 amino acids. The germline V gene encodes CDR1 SGHAT and CDR2 FQNNGV.

The chain uses TRBV6-2 or TRBV6-3 and TRBJ2-7; perhaps D is TRBD1 or TRBD2 (5 bases each). V lost 5 bases to trimming and J lost 0 bases, with 14 bases between them. Germline V lookup: CDR1 MNHEY, CDR2 SVGEGT. The CDR3 totals 15 residues. The CDR3, as DNA: TGTGCCAGCAGTGGCCCCTCGGGGCGCTCCTACGAGCAGTACTTC. It encodes CASSGPSGRSYEQYF.

The V call is TRBV7-9, the J call TRBJ1-3, with 7 bases fitting TRBD1. The CDR3 has 18 residues. Germline trimming cut 6 bases from V and 0 bases from J; bases unmatched to any gene: 14. Germline CDR1 reads SEHNR; CDR2 reads FQNEAQ (reference sequence). The CDR3 coding sequence is TGTGCCAGCAGTGCCCGGACAGGTTCCATACACTCTGGAAACACCATATATTTT. Translation: CASSARTGSIHSGNTIYF.

On this clonotype: This could be a read error, since a much larger clone is one nucleotide away. The chain has TRBV28 and TRBJ2-2; D remains ambiguous. The CDR3 totals 16 residues. Per germline, CDR1 MDHEN and CDR2 SYDVKM. Trimming cost V 3 bases and J 5 bases, with 16 bases left between them. This chain's CDR3 is CASSFPQRHSTGELFF. CDR3 nucleotide sequence: TGTGCCAGCAGTTTTCCTCAGAGACACTCAACCGGGGAGCTGTTTTTT.

The chain employs TRBV30 and TRBJ2-1; 8 bases align to TRBD1. This CDR3 has 14 amino acids. The germline V gene encodes CDR1 GTSNPN and CDR2 SVGIG (reference sequence). With 5 bases clipped from V and 9 bases from J, the junction kept 12 bases outside the gene matches. The CDR3: CAWEPQGAVGEQFF. The CDR3 DNA reads as TGTGCCTGGGAACCCCAGGGGGCGGTAGGTGAGCAGTTCTTC.

On this clonotype: At one boundary the junction diverges from the germline segment, which might be a read error. This chain uses TRBV18 with TRBJ2-3; D is uncertain. This CDR3 region has 13 residues. Germline values: CDR1 KGHSH, CDR2 LQKENI. CDR3 amino acids: CASSPHEKDTRYF. The DNA for the CDR3 is TGTGCCAGCTCACCCCACGAGAAAGATACGCGGTATTTT.

The genes are TRBV11-2 and TRBJ1-2, with 9 nucleotides matching TRBD1. This CDR3 spans 14 amino acids. The trim removed 8 bases at V and 4 bases at J, leaving 8 bases unmatched. Germline V gene lookup returns CDR1 SGHAT and CDR2 FQNNGV. The CDR3 protein is CASLSGDRAYGYTF. In DNA, the CDR3 is TGTGCCAGCCTCTCCGGGGACAGGGCCTATGGCTACACCTTC.